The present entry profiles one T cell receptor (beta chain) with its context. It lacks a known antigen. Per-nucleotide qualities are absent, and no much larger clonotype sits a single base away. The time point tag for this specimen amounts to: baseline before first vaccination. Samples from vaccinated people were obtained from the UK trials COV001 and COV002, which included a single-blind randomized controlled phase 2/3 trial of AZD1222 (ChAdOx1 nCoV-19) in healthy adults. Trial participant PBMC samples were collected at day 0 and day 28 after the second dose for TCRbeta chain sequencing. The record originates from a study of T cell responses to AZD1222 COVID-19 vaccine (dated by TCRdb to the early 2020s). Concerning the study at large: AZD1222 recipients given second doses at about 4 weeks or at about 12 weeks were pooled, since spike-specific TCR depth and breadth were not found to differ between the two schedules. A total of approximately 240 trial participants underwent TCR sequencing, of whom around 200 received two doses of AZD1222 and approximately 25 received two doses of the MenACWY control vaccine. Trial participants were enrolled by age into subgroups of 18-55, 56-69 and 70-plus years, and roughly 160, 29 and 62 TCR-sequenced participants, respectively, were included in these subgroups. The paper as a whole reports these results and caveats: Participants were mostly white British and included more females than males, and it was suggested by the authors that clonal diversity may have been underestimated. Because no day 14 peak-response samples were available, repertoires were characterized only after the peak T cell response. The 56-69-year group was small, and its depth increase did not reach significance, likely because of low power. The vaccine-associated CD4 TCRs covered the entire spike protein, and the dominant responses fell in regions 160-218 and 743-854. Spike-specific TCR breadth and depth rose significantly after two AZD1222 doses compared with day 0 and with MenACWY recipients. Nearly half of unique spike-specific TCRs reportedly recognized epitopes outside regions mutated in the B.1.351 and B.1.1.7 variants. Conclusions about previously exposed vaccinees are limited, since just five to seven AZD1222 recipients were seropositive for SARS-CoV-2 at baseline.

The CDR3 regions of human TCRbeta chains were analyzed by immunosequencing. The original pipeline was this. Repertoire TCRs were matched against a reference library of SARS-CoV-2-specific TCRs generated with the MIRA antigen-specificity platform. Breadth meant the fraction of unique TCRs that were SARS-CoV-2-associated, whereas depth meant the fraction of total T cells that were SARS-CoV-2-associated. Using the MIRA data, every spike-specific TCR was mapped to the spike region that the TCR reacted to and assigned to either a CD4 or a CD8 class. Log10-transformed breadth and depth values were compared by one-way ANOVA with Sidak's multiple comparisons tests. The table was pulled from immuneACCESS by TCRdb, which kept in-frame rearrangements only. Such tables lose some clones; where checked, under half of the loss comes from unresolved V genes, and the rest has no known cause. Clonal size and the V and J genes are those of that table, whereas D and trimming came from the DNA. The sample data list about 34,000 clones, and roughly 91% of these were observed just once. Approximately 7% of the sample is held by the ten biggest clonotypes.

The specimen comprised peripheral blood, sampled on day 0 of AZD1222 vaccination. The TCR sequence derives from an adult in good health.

The DNA reads TGTGCCAGCAGTAACACGGGCCCCTACGAGCAGTACTTC. This sequence encodes CASSNTGPYEQYF. Here the chain combines TRBV27 and TRBJ2-7; no D gene is confidently identified. The CDR3 numbers 13 residues from cysteine through phenylalanine. Here the CDR3 DNA is all that survives: 39 bases in frame from base 1. Trimming costs V 5 bases and J 2 bases, and their ends lie 10 bases apart. From a lookup of the germline V gene (reference sequence), CDR1 and CDR2 are MNHEY and SMNVEV.